One T cell receptor beta chain is described in this entry. The sample belongs to a study of blood T cell repertoires in COVID-19. Study-level background: In each case, the material was cDNA or gDNA derived from T cells, B-cell-depleted T cells, or PBMCs.

The data were produced by immunoSEQ multiplex PCR, yet TCRdb's version contains in-frame clones alone and is incomplete. The top ten hold just under 2% of the sample, which has roughly 71,000 clones, roughly 85% seen once. Sample: peripheral blood. This receptor was obtained from a man younger than 45 with acute or convalescent COVID-19.

The CDR3 spells CASSQQGYTEAFF. CDR3 bases: TGTGCCAGCTCCCAACAGGGTTACACTGAAGCTTTCTTT. The chain combines TRBV18 with TRBJ1-1; D is perhaps TRBD1 (6 bases). Germline CDR1 KGHSH, CDR2 LQKENI. The CDR3 runs to 13 residues. Trimming removed 6 bases at V and 3 bases at J, with 11 bases between.